Each of the 5 T cell receptor beta chains below was sequenced from the same sample in a study of blood T cell repertoires in COVID-19. Measured with immunoSEQ multiplex PCR; TCRdb has only the in-frame clones, and not every one. Of 250,000 or so clones detected, around nine tenths appear once; the ten largest clones hold around 2.4%. The sequenced sample consisted of PBMCs or T cells enriched from blood (not recorded which). These receptors all come from a woman younger than 30 who had recovered from COVID-19.

This chain connects TRBV27 to TRBJ2-7, with D unclear. The CDR3 runs to 15 residues. Germline CDR1 MNHEY, CDR2 SMNVEV (reference sequence). V lost 6 bases and J 3 bases, leaving 18 bases between the germline ends. The CDR3 nucleotides read TGTGCCAGCAGCTCGGCCGGGTCGGCGGTCTACGAGCAGTACTTC. Protein product: CASSSAGSAVYEQYF.

This chain uses TRBV19 with TRBJ2-5; D is possibly TRBD2 (6 bases). The CDR3 is 13 amino acids. V lost 8 bases to trimming and J lost 4 bases, with 14 bases between them. Looked up from germline, CDR1 is LNHDA and CDR2 is SQIVND (reference sequence). CDR3 DNA sequence: TGTGCCAGTGCTAGGGCGGAGGGAGAGACCCAGTACTTC. This translates into CASARAEGETQYF.

This chain joins TRBV3-1 (or the pseudogene TRBV3-2) and TRBJ2-7, with D possibly TRBD2 on 6 matching bases. CDR1 and CDR2 from the germline V gene are LGHDT and YNNKEL (reference sequence). The CDR3 contains 16 residues. Deletions cut 0 bases from V and 3 bases from J, with 15 bases between. CDR3 loop: CASSQDMGRRGYEQYF. CDR3 DNA: TGTGCCAGCAGCCAAGACATGGGCAGGAGGGGCTACGAGCAGTACTTC.

The chain is built from TRBV28 and TRBJ2-3; 9 bases align to TRBD2. This CDR3 is built from 14 residues. Germline CDR1 is MDHEN and CDR2 is SYDVKM. Unmatched junction bases numbered 2, after V lost 7 bases and J lost 0 bases. The CDR3 bases are TGTGCCAGCAAACTAGCGGGTAGCACAGATACGCAGTATTTT. It yields the protein CASKLAGSTDTQYF.

This clone turned up a few times. The chain links TRBV5-6 to TRBJ1-1; D unclear. The CDR3 spans 15 residues. CDR1 and CDR2 (germline): SGHDT, YYEEEE. V was clipped by 1 base and J by 0 bases, with 10 bases between them. In DNA form, the CDR3 reads TGTGCCAGCAGCTTGACAGATGTCATGAACACTGAAGCTTTCTTT. The encoded protein is CASSLTDVMNTEAFF.